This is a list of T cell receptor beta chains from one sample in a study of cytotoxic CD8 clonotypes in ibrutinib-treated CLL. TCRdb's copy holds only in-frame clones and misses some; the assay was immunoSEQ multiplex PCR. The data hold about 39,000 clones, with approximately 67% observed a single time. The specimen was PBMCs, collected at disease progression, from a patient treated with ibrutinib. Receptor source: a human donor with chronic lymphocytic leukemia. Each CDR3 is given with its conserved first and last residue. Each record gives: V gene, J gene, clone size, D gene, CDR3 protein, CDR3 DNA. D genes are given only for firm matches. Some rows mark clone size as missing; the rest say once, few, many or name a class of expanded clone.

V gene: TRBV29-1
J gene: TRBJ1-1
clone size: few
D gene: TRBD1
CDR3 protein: CSAKPGQGNTEAFF
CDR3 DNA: TGCAGCGCAAAACCGGGACAGGGGAACACTGAAGCTTTCTTT

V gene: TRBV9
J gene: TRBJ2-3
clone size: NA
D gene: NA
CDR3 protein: CASSAQDLLDTQYF
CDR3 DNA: TGTGCCAGCAGCGCCCAGGATTTGTTGGATACGCAGTATTTT

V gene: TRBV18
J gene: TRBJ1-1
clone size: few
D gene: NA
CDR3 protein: CASSPSTGGNTEAFF
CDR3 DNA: TGTGCCAGCTCACCTTCGACAGGCGGGAACACTGAAGCTTTCTTT

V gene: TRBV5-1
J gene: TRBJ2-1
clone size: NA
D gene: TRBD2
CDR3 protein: CASSFGLAGGKQFF
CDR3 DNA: TGCGCCAGCAGCTTCGGCCTAGCGGGAGGGAAGCAGTTCTTC

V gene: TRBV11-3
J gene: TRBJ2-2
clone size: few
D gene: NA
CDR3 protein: CASSLDSGYTNTGELFF
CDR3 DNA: TGTGCCAGCAGCTTAGACAGCGGATACACGAACACCGGGGAGCTGTTTTTT

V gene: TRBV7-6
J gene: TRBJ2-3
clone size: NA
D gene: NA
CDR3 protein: CASSLTPSTDTQYF
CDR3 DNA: TGTGCCAGCAGCTTAACTCCTAGCACAGATACGCAGTATTTT

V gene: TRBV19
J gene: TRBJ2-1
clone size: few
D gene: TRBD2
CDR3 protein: CASSIWSGGENNEQFF
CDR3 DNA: TGTGCCAGTAGTATTTGGAGCGGGGGGGAAAACAATGAGCAGTTCTTC

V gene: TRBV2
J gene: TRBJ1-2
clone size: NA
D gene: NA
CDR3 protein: CASSNRRTTNYGYTF
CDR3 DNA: TGTGCCAGCAGTAACCGACGGACGACTAACTATGGCTACACCTTC

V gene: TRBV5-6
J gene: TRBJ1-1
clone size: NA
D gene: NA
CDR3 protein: CASSSGRNALEAFF
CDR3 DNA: TGTGCCAGCAGCTCGGGACGGAATGCCCTTGAAGCTTTCTTT

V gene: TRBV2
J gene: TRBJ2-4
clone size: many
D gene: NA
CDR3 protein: CASRRGDIQYF
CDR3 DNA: TGTGCCAGCAGGAGGGGGGACATTCAGTACTTC

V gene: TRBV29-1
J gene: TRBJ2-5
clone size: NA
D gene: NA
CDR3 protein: CSVEQAETQYF
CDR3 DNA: TGCAGCGTTGAACAGGCGGAGACCCAGTACTTC

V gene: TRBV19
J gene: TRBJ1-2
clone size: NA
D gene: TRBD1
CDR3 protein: CASSPTGEYGGYTF
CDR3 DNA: TGTGCCAGTAGTCCGACAGGGGAATACGGTGGCTACACCTTC

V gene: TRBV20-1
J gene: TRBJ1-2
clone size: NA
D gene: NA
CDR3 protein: CSAWTRGYTF
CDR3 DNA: TGCAGTGCTTGGACTAGAGGCTACACCTTC

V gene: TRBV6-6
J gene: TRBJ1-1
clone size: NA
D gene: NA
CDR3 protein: CASSPRGRLQAFF
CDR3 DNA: TGTGCCAGCAGTCCCCGTGGAAGATTACAAGCTTTCTTT

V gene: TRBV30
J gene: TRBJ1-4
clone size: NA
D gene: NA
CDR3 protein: CAWSVGGEKLFF
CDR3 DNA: TGTGCCTGGAGTGTCGGAGGTGAAAAACTGTTTTTT

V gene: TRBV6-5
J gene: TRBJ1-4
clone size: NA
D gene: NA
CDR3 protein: CASSYSSGASEKLFF
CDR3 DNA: TGTGCCAGCAGTTACTCGTCAGGGGCGAGTGAAAAACTGTTTTTT

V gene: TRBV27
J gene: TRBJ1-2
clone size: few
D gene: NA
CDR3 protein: CASSPDLGGVDYGYTF
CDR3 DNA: TGTGCCAGCAGTCCAGACCTTGGGGGGGTCGACTATGGCTACACCTTC

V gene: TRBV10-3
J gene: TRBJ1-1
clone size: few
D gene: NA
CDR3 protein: CAISDREVTEAFF
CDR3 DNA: TGTGCCATCAGTGACAGGGAGGTCACTGAAGCTTTCTTT

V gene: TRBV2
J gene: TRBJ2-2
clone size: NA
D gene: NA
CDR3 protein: CASSEFAQGNTGELFF
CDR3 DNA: TGTGCCAGCAGTGAATTCGCCCAGGGCAACACCGGGGAGCTGTTTTTT

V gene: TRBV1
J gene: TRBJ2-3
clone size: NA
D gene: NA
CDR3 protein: CTSSQDSWRGSTDTQYF
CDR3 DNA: TGCACCAGCAGCCAAGATTCCTGGCGGGGAAGCACAGATACGCAGTATTTT

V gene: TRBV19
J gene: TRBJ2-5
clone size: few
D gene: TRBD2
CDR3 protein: CASSMGGLAEETQYF
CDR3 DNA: TGTGCCAGTAGTATGGGGGGACTAGCGGAAGAGACCCAGTACTTC

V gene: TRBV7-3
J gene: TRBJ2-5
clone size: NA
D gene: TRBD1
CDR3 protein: CASSPQGAMETQYF
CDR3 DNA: TGTGCCAGCAGCCCACAGGGGGCGATGGAGACCCAGTACTTC